Listed below are T cell receptor beta chains from one sample, sequenced in a study of cytomegalovirus exposure and HLA in healthy donors. Using immunoSEQ multiplex PCR, the repertoire was profiled, and TCRdb retains in-frame clones only, with some absent. This sample has more than 140,000 clones, with about 79% found just once. Sequenced input: PBMCs. The receptor source for this set is a male donor in good health and CMV-seronegative. The CDR3 runs from the conserved cysteine through the conserved F or W. A D gene is named only where the DNA matches it firmly. Size is omitted from some rows. Given values are once, few, many or a class for expanded clones.

v_call	j_call	d_call	clone_size	cdr3_aa	cdr3_nt
TRBV7-2	TRBJ1-5	TRBD1	-	CASSLGPGGPNQPQHF	TGTGCCAGCAGCTTAGGCCCAGGGGGCCCCAATCAGCCCCAGCATTTT
TRBV27	TRBJ1-1	TRBD1	-	CASSSHRGDTEAFF	TGTGCCAGCAGTAGCCACAGGGGGGACACTGAAGCTTTCTTT
TRBV19	TRBJ2-7	-	-	CASSLRDSGGTYEQYF	TGTGCCAGTAGTCTTAGGGACTCCGGAGGGACCTACGAGCAGTACTTC
TRBV4-1	TRBJ1-3	-	-	CASSQVWGAGNTIYF	TGCGCCAGCAGCCAAGTGTGGGGAGCTGGAAACACCATATATTTT
TRBV2	TRBJ1-1	-	once	CASREIDSTLEAFF	TGTGCCAGCAGAGAGATCGACAGCACCCTTGAAGCTTTCTTT
TRBV7-9	TRBJ2-7	TRBD1	-	CASSFWTGSSYEQYF	TGTGCCAGCAGCTTTTGGACAGGGTCCTCCTACGAGCAGTACTTC
TRBV7-9	TRBJ2-1	-	-	CSSSSTGYEQFF	TGTTCCAGCAGCTCAACCGGGTATGAGCAGTTCTTC
TRBV7-3	TRBJ2-1	-	-	CASSLETSSYNEQFF	TGTGCCAGCAGCTTAGAGACTAGCTCCTACAATGAGCAGTTCTTC
TRBV5-1	TRBJ2-3	TRBD1	-	CASSRQGTDTQYF	TGCGCCAGCAGCAGACAGGGGACAGATACGCAGTATTTT
TRBV19	TRBJ2-2	-	-	CASRGPKLGELFF	TGTGCCAGTAGGGGGCCAAAGCTAGGGGAGCTGTTTTTT
TRBV6-5	TRBJ2-7	TRBD1	-	CASSYRDRAYEQYF	TGTGCCAGCAGTTACCGGGACAGGGCTTACGAGCAGTACTTC
TRBV4-3	TRBJ1-6	TRBD1	-	CASSPQGTGPSPLHF	TGCGCCAGCAGCCCCCAGGGGACAGGGCCCTCACCCCTCCACTTT
TRBV7-6	TRBJ2-7	-	-	CASSRDRNVDYEQYF	TGTGCCAGCAGCCGAGACAGGAATGTTGACTACGAGCAGTACTTC
TRBV5-1	TRBJ2-2	TRBD1	-	CASSLGQGAGELFF	TGCGCCAGCAGCTTGGGGCAGGGGGCCGGGGAGCTGTTTTTT